Sequencing of this TCR beta chain was carried out in a study of multiple sclerosis patients with progressive multifocal leukoencephalopathy. Study results and caveats: Expanded clones at PML onset predated and persisted through natalizumab therapy. Findings may reflect JC virus infection or just general immunocompromise.

The CDR3 is made up of 11 amino acids. Trimming removed 1 base at V and 6 bases at J, with 3 bases between. Germline V lookup: CDR1 DFQATT, CDR2 SNEGSKA (reference sequence). Indicated time point: more than 5 months of natalizumab therapy. In the case of this clone: As yet, its antigen is unknown.

Here immunoSEQ multiplex PCR was the method, and the copy in TCRdb shows in-frame clones only, minus some. The repertoire holds tens of thousands of clones, with 89% as singletons. The chain uses TRBV20-1 and TRBJ2-2; D call uncertain. This material consisted of PBMCs, taken from a patient treated with natalizumab. The receptor was derived from a human donor with multiple sclerosis. The CDR3: CSARVAGELFF. For the CDR3, the DNA is TGCAGTGCTAGAGTGGCCGGGGAGCTGTTTTTT.